A single sample gave rise to the 27 T cell receptor beta chains below, sequenced in a study of blood T cell repertoires in COVID-19 (dated by TCRdb to 2020 to 2021). The library was produced with the immunoSEQ multiplex PCR assay. TCRdb re-hosts the immuneACCESS table, in-frame sequences only. Its copies lack some clones; in the studies checked, an unresolved V gene accounts for under half of them, and the cause for the rest is not known. The sample profile shows more than 250,000 clones; around 90% of them were found once. Less than 6% of the sample goes to the ten largest clones. Sequenced material: PBMCs or T cells enriched from blood (not recorded which). Receptor source: a woman in her twenties or thirties who had recovered from COVID-19.

V and J are TRBV19 and TRBJ1-6; 8 bases are shared with TRBD1. Germline V CDR1 and CDR2: LNHDA, SQIVND (reference sequence). The length of the CDR3 is 16 residues. J gave up 6 bases and V 4 bases, and 8 bases lay outside the gene matches. CDR3 residues: CASSNRWTGFNSPLHF. As DNA, the CDR3 is TGTGCCAGTAGTAACCGATGGACAGGGTTTAATTCACCCCTCCACTTT.

The gene calls are TRBV14 and TRBJ1-6; 9 nucleotides line up with TRBD1. The length of the CDR3 is 19 residues. Per germline, CDR1 SGHDN and CDR2 FVKESK. After removal of 0 bases from V and 6 bases from J, the junction contained 12 bases not matched to a gene. For the CDR3, the DNA is TGTGCCAGCAGCCAAGACCCCCAAGGACAGGGGCTGGGTAATTCACCCCTCCACTTT. It encodes CASSQDPQGQGLGNSPLHF.

The chain couples TRBV19 to TRBJ1-5; a weak D match, TRBD1 (5 bases). Germline CDR1 and CDR2: LNHDA and SQIVND (reference sequence). This CDR3 contains 15 residues. Trimming took 1 base from V and 7 from J, leaving 14 bases between them. The CDR3 loop is CASSIGQLVGQPQHF. The CDR3 nucleotides are TGTGCCAGTAGTATAGGACAGCTCGTGGGCCAGCCCCAGCATTTT.

This clone was recorded only once. This rearrangement joins TRBV4-1 to TRBJ1-2; 7 nucleotides align to TRBD1. Germline V CDR1 and CDR2: MGHRA, YSYEKL. The CDR3 is 12 amino acids. V shed 1 base, J shed 7 bases, and the junction held 0 bases outside the gene matches. The DNA of the CDR3 is TGCGCCAGCAGCCAAGCAGGGGGTGGCTACACCTTC. Its translation: CASSQAGGGYTF.

The chain is built from TRBV2 and TRBJ2-5; a possible D gene is TRBD2 (6 bases). The ends were cut back, 3 bases at V and 2 bases at J, with 13 bases in the middle. CDR1 and CDR2 from the germline V gene are SNHLY and FYNNEI. The length of the CDR3 is 15 residues. As DNA, the CDR3 is TGTGCCAGCAGTGACCACCGGGGGACGCAAGAGACCCAGTACTTC. The encoded protein is CASSDHRGTQETQYF.

A remark on this clone: Other DNA sequences from this sample encode an identical CDR3 as well. The V call is TRBV4-1, the J call TRBJ1-2; 7 nucleotides agree with TRBD1. Germline V gene data show CDR1 as MGHRA and CDR2 as YSYEKL. After removal of 0 bases from V and 4 bases from J, the junction contained 2 bases not matched to a gene. This CDR3 contains 14 residues. This chain's CDR3 is CASSQETGTYGYTF. DNA of the CDR3: TGCGCCAGCAGCCAAGAGACAGGGACCTATGGCTACACCTTC.

This clone was picked up a small number of times. The V gene is TRBV3-1 (or the pseudogene TRBV3-2), the J gene TRBJ1-1; a weak D match, TRBD1 (6 bases). Germline-derived CDR1 and CDR2 are LGHDT and YNNKEL (reference sequence). The CDR3 has 15 residues. Deletions cut 4 bases from V and 1 base from J, with 13 bases between. CDR3 coding DNA: TGTGCCAGCAGCCCGCTAGGGGGACAGAACACTGAAGCTTTCTTT. Translation: CASSPLGGQNTEAFF.

The chain has TRBV18 and TRBJ1-1; possibly TRBD1 for D (5 bases). Germline V lookup: CDR1 KGHSH, CDR2 LQKENI. The ends were cut back, 6 bases at V and 4 bases at J, with 12 bases in the middle. The CDR3 covers 13 residues. In DNA, the CDR3 is TGTGCCAGCTCCTCGGACCAGGGCACTGAAGCTTTCTTT. Residues: CASSSDQGTEAFF.

The chain links TRBV7-8 to TRBJ2-2; D remains ambiguous. Looked up from germline, CDR1 is SGHVS and CDR2 is FQNEAQ. The CDR3 is 12 residues long. Trimming took off 3 bases at V and 11 bases at J, with 10 bases between the two ends. The CDR3 DNA follows: TGTGCCAGCAGCTTTGGTGTCGGTGAGCTGTTTTTT. Its translation is CASSFGVGELFF.

The sample holds one count of this clone. The CDR3 nucleotides are TGTGCCTGGAGTGTAACCAGGGGGCGCGGAAAGGAAGAAAAACTGTTTTTT. This translates into CAWSVTRGRGKEEKLFF. This chain connects TRBV30 to TRBJ1-4, with 8 bases that match TRBD1. CDR3 length equals 17 residues. Trimming at V came to 0 bases and at J to 8 bases, leaving 14 bases not matched to a gene. Germline lookup yields CDR1 GTSNPN and CDR2 SVGIG (reference sequence).

The chain links TRBV7-6 to TRBJ1-1; possibly TRBD1 for D (6 bases). The length of the CDR3 is 12 residues. The germline V gene encodes CDR1 SGHVS and CDR2 FNYEAQ. Trimming shortened V by 5 bases and J by 5 bases, and 9 bases separated the two germline ends. DNA for the CDR3: TGTGCCAGCAGCCCCAGGGGAACTGAAGCTTTCTTT. Protein product: CASSPRGTEAFF.

This sequence joins TRBV5-1 and TRBJ1-2; 9 positions match TRBD1. Trimming removed 0 bases from V and 3 bases from J; junction bases left unmatched: 3. CDR1 SGHRS and CDR2 YFSETQ come from the germline V gene. This CDR3 has 15 residues. CDR3 sequence (DNA): TGCGCCAGCAGCTTGGGGGACAGGGAATACTATGGCTACACCTTC. Protein sequence: CASSLGDREYYGYTF. Full variable domain (outside the CDR3, taken from reference TRBV5-1 and TRBJ1-2): KAGVTQTPRYLIKTRGQQVTLSCSPISGHRSVSWYQQTPGQGLQFLFEYFSETQRNKGNFPGRFSGRQFSNSRSEMNVSTLELGDSALYLCASSLGDREYYGYTFGSGTRLTVV.

The chain couples TRBV7-2 to TRBJ2-7, with TRBD1 matching 9 bases. Germline V gene lookup returns CDR1 SGHTA and CDR2 FQGNSA. CDR3 size: 14 residues. The V and J ends lost 3 bases and 3 bases, in that order; junction bases with no gene match: 3. The CDR3 is CASSFGTGNYEQYF. Written as DNA, the CDR3 is TGTGCCAGCAGCTTCGGGACAGGGAACTACGAGCAGTACTTC.

The V call is TRBV19, the J call TRBJ1-1; possibly TRBD1 for D (5 bases). Per the germline V gene, CDR1 is LNHDA and CDR2 is SQIVND (reference sequence). V was shortened by 3 bases and J by 4 bases, with 12 bases between the two germline ends. This CDR3 comprises 14 residues. The CDR3 DNA is TGTGCCAGTAGTATCGCGGGGGTGAGCACTGAAGCTTTCTTT. Residues: CASSIAGVSTEAFF.

In its sample, this clone was seen once. V gene TRBV6-1 combines with J gene TRBJ1-5; D remains unclear. The V gene's germline CDR1 is MNHNS and CDR2 SASEGT. Deletions cut 2 bases from V and 4 bases from J, with 9 bases between. The CDR3 sequence is 14 residues long. CDR3 DNA sequence: TGTGCCAGCAGTGAAATACAGACAAATCAGCCCCAGCATTTT. Amino acid sequence: CASSEIQTNQPQHF.

The chain carries TRBV5-6 and TRBJ1-2; 9 bases are a match to TRBD1. The trim removed 2 bases at V and 2 bases at J, leaving 7 bases unmatched. Per the germline V gene, CDR1 is SGHDT and CDR2 is YYEEEE. The CDR3 extends over 16 amino acids. The CDR3 here is CASSLAGQGRNYGYTF. In DNA, the CDR3 is TGTGCCAGCAGCTTAGCGGGACAGGGCCGAAACTATGGCTACACCTTC.

The CDR3 nucleotides read TGTGCCAGCAGCGGGGCCGGACAAGGCTCTGGAAACACCATATATTTT. Its translation is CASSGAGQGSGNTIYF. V and J are TRBV7-2 and TRBJ1-3, with D maybe TRBD1 (5 bases). The V end was cut by 5 bases, the J end by 0 bases, with 14 bases between. The V gene's germline CDR1 is SGHTA and CDR2 FQGNSA. The length of the CDR3 is 16 residues.

V and J are TRBV28 and TRBJ2-7, with 11 bases identical to TRBD1. Trimming cost V 6 bases and J 1 base; bases outside gene matches: 8. The CDR3 contains 16 residues. The germline CDR1 and CDR2 sequences are MDHEN and SYDVKM. CDR3 coding DNA: TGTGCCAGCAGGGGGCGGACAGGGGGCAATTCCTACGAGCAGTACTTC. This encodes CASRGRTGGNSYEQYF.

This clone was observed a single time. V and J are TRBV5-1 and TRBJ1-1; 9 bases agree with TRBD1. Germline V gene lookup returns CDR1 SGHRS and CDR2 YFSETQ. With V trimmed by 4 bases and J by 1 base, 5 bases remained unmatched. The CDR3 runs to 15 residues. The CDR3 DNA reads as TGCGCCAGCAGCCCTGGGGACAGGGCGAACACTGAAGCTTTCTTT. Translation gives CASSPGDRANTEAFF.

This rearrangement joins TRBV7-6 to TRBJ2-2; 13 nucleotides align to TRBD2. This CDR3 has 17 residues. Germline-derived CDR1 and CDR2 are SGHVS and FNYEAQ. V lost 1 base to trimming and J lost 5 bases; unmatched junction nucleotides: 4. The CDR3 DNA sequence: TGTGCCAGCAGCTTAGTTGGGACTAGCGGGGTTACCGGGGAGCTGTTTTTT. As protein: CASSLVGTSGVTGELFF.

The V call is TRBV12-3 or TRBV12-4, the J call TRBJ1-3; D is possibly TRBD1 (5 bases). This CDR3 has 13 amino acids. V lost 5 bases to trimming and J lost 2 bases, with 7 bases between them. CDR3 sequence: CASSLRAGNTIYF. For the CDR3, the DNA is TGTGCCAGCAGTCTCAGGGCTGGAAACACCATATATTTT.

The CDR3 is CASLRGGPLDTQYF. CDR3 DNA sequence: TGTGCCAGCCTACGGGGGGGCCCCCTGGATACGCAGTATTTT. This rearrangement joins TRBV7-8 to TRBJ2-3; 8 positions match TRBD2. Germline V gives CDR1 SGHVS, CDR2 FQNEAQ. V was clipped by 8 bases and J by 6 bases; unmatched bases: 10. This CDR3 region has 14 residues.

V usage is TRBV28 and J usage is TRBJ1-5; TRBD1 matches 8 bases. This CDR3 spans 15 amino acids. V lost 6 bases, J lost 2 bases, and 6 bases stayed unmatched. Germline V gene data show CDR1 as MDHEN and CDR2 as SYDVKM. This CDR3 reads CASSRGTGGNQPQHF. Here the CDR3 DNA reads TGTGCCAGCAGCCGCGGGACAGGCGGCAATCAGCCCCAGCATTTT.

J is TRBJ2-1 and V is TRBV19; the D gene is possibly TRBD2 (5 bases). Germline CDR1 LNHDA, CDR2 SQIVND (reference sequence). Trimming took off 5 bases at V and 9 bases at J, with 20 bases between the two ends. The CDR3 extends over 15 amino acids. Written as DNA, the CDR3 is TGTGCCAGTAGTTCGGAGGCGGGCCGAGCGGCTGAGCAGTTCTTC. Translation: CASSSEAGRAAEQFF.

This clone was observed a few times. The chain uses TRBV29-1 and TRBJ1-1; no definite D call. Trimming removed 4 bases from V and 4 bases from J, with 10 bases in between. Germline loops: CDR1 SQVTM, CDR2 ANQGSEA. This CDR3 contains 12 residues. CDR3 in DNA: TGCAGCGTTGGAGGCGAGGGCACTGAAGCTTTCTTT. It yields the protein CSVGGEGTEAFF.

The chain carries TRBV2 and TRBJ1-1; D is perhaps TRBD1 (5 bases). The V and J ends lost 7 bases and 4 bases respectively, with 13 bases between them. Germline V CDR1 and CDR2: SNHLY, FYNNEI. The CDR3 runs to 13 residues. The CDR3 region has the DNA TGTGCCAGCACTCCAGGGAGGGCCACTGAAGCTTTCTTT. This translates into CASTPGRATEAFF.

The chain combines TRBV7-9 with TRBJ2-1, with 7 bases matching TRBD2. The CDR3 has 13 residues. Germline V gene lookup returns CDR1 SEHNR and CDR2 FQNEAQ (reference sequence). Trimming at V came to 2 bases and at J to 7 bases, leaving 2 bases not matched to a gene. This CDR3 reads CASSLSSGNEQFF. CDR3 DNA sequence: TGTGCCAGCAGCTTATCTAGCGGAAATGAGCAGTTCTTC.